This record concerns one TCR beta chain sequence. The data stem from a study of blood T cell repertoires in COVID-19. At the level of the study: Italy, Spain and the United States were the sources of the convalescent and acute COVID-19 samples. Sources were T cells, B-cell-depleted T cells, or PBMCs; the material itself was cDNA or gDNA.

In the authors' workflow: Reference gene primer amplification gave nucleated cell count estimates. The repertoire was sequenced with immunoSEQ multiplex PCR; TCRdb's copy has only in-frame clones and lacks some. The V and J calls and the clone size are those of that table, but D and trimming were determined from the DNA. The profile shows approximately 75,000 clones, 70% to 85% of them singletons. The CDR3 sequence is 17 residues long. The germline V gene has CDR1 SGHRS and CDR2 YFSETQ. The V and J ends lost 1 base and 8 bases, in that order; junction bases with no gene match: 12. The clonotype originates from a woman aged 50 to 60 with acute or convalescent COVID-19. The chain employs TRBV5-1 and TRBJ2-1; 10 nucleotides match TRBD2. The sequencing input was peripheral blood. CDR3: CASSLSLLAGDKDEQFF. The CDR3 bases are TGCGCCAGCAGCTTGTCGCTCCTAGCGGGAGATAAGGATGAGCAGTTCTTC.